This T cell receptor (beta chain) was captured by sequencing in a study of vaccination and CD4 T cells after COVID-19 (dated 2022 in TCRdb). General notes on the study: Every convalescent patient had a positive nasal swab PCR test for SARS-CoV-2, with mild disease in 8 to 10 patients and severe disease in one. The convalescent cohort included six males and four females, with two Hispanic individuals, seven Caucasians, two Asians and one multiracial person. Participants received two doses of either the Pfizer-BioNTech BNT162b2 vaccine (n=8) or the Moderna mRNA-1273 vaccine (n=2). Post-COVID blood samples from convalescent patients were collected a median of roughly 100 days after diagnosis, with a range of roughly 35 to 180 days. Post-vaccine blood samples were obtained a median of around 74 days after the second vaccine dose, with a range of about 12 to 241 days. Culture stimuli were overlapping spike peptide pools from SARS-CoV-2 and from the common cold coronaviruses HCoV-NL63, HCoV-OC43 and HCoV-229E. Control cultures used a CEFX viral epitope pool as positive control, an HIV-1 Nef peptide pool as negative control, or no peptide. The spike-specific CD4+ TCR repertoire was compared before and after mRNA vaccination in approximately ten COVID-19 convalescent patients and a handful of infection-naive healthy vaccine recipients.

Library preparation used PCR. DNA from cultured CD4+ T cells underwent TCR sequencing with the Oncomine TCR Beta short-read assay at the Johns Hopkins FTIC core. The QIAamp micro DNA kit was used to extract genomic DNA from the cultured CD4+ T cells. Oncomine TCR Beta libraries made from cultured CD4+ T cells were pooled using unique dual indexes and sequenced on an Illumina iSeq 100. From the authors' description of their analysis: Non-productive sequences were removed, and CDR3s that did not start with C, did not end with F or W, or were shorter than 7 amino acids were discarded. The MANAFEST web application identified antigen-specific clonotypes by comparing peptide-stimulated wells against reference wells and other culture wells. For a clone to be called positive, the clone needed an FDR below 0.05, an odds ratio above 5, and a productive frequency above 0.1% in at least two of three replicate wells. A clonotype was classed as cross-reactive if the clonotype showed significant expansion both in SARS-CoV-2 spike wells and in at least one common cold coronavirus spike condition. Similarity between CDR3 sequences was evaluated in R version 3.6.1 using Levenshtein distances (stringdist) and unrooted phylogenetic trees (ape). TCRdb's own reprocessing of the public reads used fastp at Q25 and MiXCR and kept productive beta chains. CDR3 protein sequences are deduplicated, and each keeps its most common genes and DNA. These V and J calls derive from TCRdb rather than the authors' analysis. The table for this sample lists approximately 15,000 distinct CDR3 sequences; around half of them were counted only once. The top ten clones comprise approximately 4.6% of the sample.

Study-level results and caveats: Of the vaccine-specific clones found in convalescent patients, nearly all (304 of 307) were mono-reactive for SARS-CoV-2 spike instead of being cross-reactive with common cold coronaviruses. The median count of SARS-CoV-2-reactive clonotypes went up from around 23 after infection to some 38 after vaccination, although the change was not significant. In convalescent patients, a median around 85% of post-vaccine SARS-CoV-2-reactive clones were detected only after vaccination, and vaccine-specific priming was suggested by this finding. Relatively few convalescent patients were included in the study, and early timepoints after natural infection were not analyzed.

This specimen's treatment or condition label, per the study, means: approximately 10-day PBMC culture with coronavirus spike peptide pools or control peptides (ViraFEST assay). The study used the ViraFEST assay, which expanded antigen-specific T cells with peptide pools and then identified expanded clonotypes by TCR sequencing. The convalescent patients' positive SARS-CoV-2 PCR tests fell between March and December 2020, which was before the Alpha, Beta and Delta variants emerged in the United States. Roughly 2.1 million PBMCs per well were cultured in IMDM with roughly 5.5% human AB serum and approximately 10 IU/ml IL-2, plus 10 ug/ml peptide pools. On days 3 and 7, half of the culture medium was replaced with fresh IL-2-containing medium. Once the cells had been in culture for around 10 days, the EasySep CD4+ T cell isolation kit was used to isolate CD4+ T cells by negative selection. Ficoll-Paque Plus gradient centrifugation was used to isolate PBMCs from whole blood, and the isolated PBMCs were then either used fresh or cryopreserved at -140C. Each culture condition was generally run in triplicate wells.

Regarding this clonotype: Its antigen specificity is not known. Nothing much larger sits one base from this clone, and base qualities are not available.

The specimen comprised CD4+ T cells from blood, cultured in vitro, sampled before SARS-CoV-2 vaccination. This receptor was obtained from a human donor who had recovered from COVID-19.

The CDR3 loop reads CSVEDPAGRYTGELFF. DNA sequence: TGCAGCGTTGAAGATCCTGCAGGGCGATACACCGGGGAGCTGTTTTTT. This sequence uses TRBV29-1 and TRBJ2-2, with a tentative D gene TRBD1 over 5 matching bases. CDR1 and CDR2, per the germline V gene, are SQVTM and ANQGSEA. V lost 0 bases and J lost 3 bases; the stretch between them is 14 bases long. The CDR3 runs 16 residues from the cysteine to the phenylalanine. Just the 48-base CDR3 DNA is kept, in frame starting at base 1.